Listed below are T cell receptor beta chains from one sample, sequenced in a study of Graves' ophthalmopathy and Graves' hyperthyroidism. TCRdb re-derived calls from the multiplex PCR reads in MiXCR, one entry per CDR3 protein. There are approximately 210,000 distinct CDR3 sequences in the sample; just under 30% occur only once, and over 7.5% lies in the top ten. Sequenced: peripheral blood. The origin of the receptors is a man between 45 and 60 years old with Graves' ophthalmopathy. Both conserved end residues are part of each CDR3. The D gene is left open where the match is weak. Clone size appears in some rows only: once, few, many, or a class for an expanded clone.

v_gene: TRBV12-3/TRBV12-4
d_gene: NA
j_gene: TRBJ1-1
abundance: NA
CDR3nt: TGTGCCAGCAGAGCAGGGGTTCTCACTGAAGCTTTCTTT
CDR3aa: CASRAGVLTEAFF

v_gene: TRBV12-3/TRBV12-4
d_gene: NA
j_gene: TRBJ1-5
abundance: NA
CDR3nt: TGTGCCAGCCGGGGGGGCGTTTGGAGCAATCAGCCCCAGCATTTT
CDR3aa: CASRGGVWSNQPQHF

v_gene: TRBV28
d_gene: NA
j_gene: TRBJ1-1
abundance: NA
CDR3nt: TGTGCCAGCACCCAGAAGGGTGGAACTGAAGCTTTCTTT
CDR3aa: CASTQKGGTEAFF

v_gene: TRBV2
d_gene: NA
j_gene: TRBJ2-2
abundance: many
CDR3nt: TGTGCCAGCAGTGGTGACACCGGGGAGCTGTTTTTT
CDR3aa: CASSGDTGELFF

v_gene: TRBV20-1
d_gene: NA
j_gene: TRBJ2-7
abundance: many
CDR3nt: TGCAGTTTCACCCGGGGCGGAGGGGGGGAGCAGTACTTC
CDR3aa: CSFTRGGGGEQYF

v_gene: TRBV11-2
d_gene: NA
j_gene: TRBJ2-7
abundance: many
CDR3nt: TGTGCCAGCAGCTCGGGTTGGGCAGGGACCTACGAGCAGTACTTC
CDR3aa: CASSSGWAGTYEQYF

v_gene: TRBV6-5
d_gene: NA
j_gene: TRBJ2-7
abundance: NA
CDR3nt: TGTGCCAGCAGTTACGGCACAAAGGTCTACGAGCAGTACTTC
CDR3aa: CASSYGTKVYEQYF

v_gene: TRBV28
d_gene: NA
j_gene: TRBJ1-2
abundance: few
CDR3nt: TGTGCCAGCAGCTCCGGCGGAGGACAGTATGGCTACACCTTC
CDR3aa: CASSSGGGQYGYTF

v_gene: TRBV6-1
d_gene: NA
j_gene: TRBJ1-1
abundance: NA
CDR3nt: TGTGCCAGCACCACTCCCCACGGTGGGACTGAAGCTTTCTTT
CDR3aa: CASTTPHGGTEAFF

v_gene: TRBV30
d_gene: NA
j_gene: TRBJ1-1
abundance: NA
CDR3nt: TGTGCCTGGAGTGTAGATGGGGGGACTGAAGCTTTCTTT
CDR3aa: CAWSVDGGTEAFF

v_gene: TRBV6-5
d_gene: TRBD1
j_gene: TRBJ2-7
abundance: many
CDR3nt: TGTGCCAGCAGTTCCGGGACAGGGGGTCGCGGGCAGTACTTC
CDR3aa: CASSSGTGGRGQYF

v_gene: TRBV6-5
d_gene: TRBD2
j_gene: TRBJ2-7
abundance: many
CDR3nt: TGTGCCAGCAGTTCGGGACATAGCGGGAGGTTCCACGAGCAGTACTTC
CDR3aa: CASSSGHSGRFHEQYF

v_gene: TRBV15
d_gene: TRBD2
j_gene: TRBJ2-5
abundance: many
CDR3nt: TGTGCCACCAGCAGTTATACGACTCCAGCGGGGCAAGAGACCCAGTACTTC
CDR3aa: CATSSYTTPAGQETQYF

v_gene: TRBV12-3/TRBV12-4
d_gene: TRBD1
j_gene: TRBJ2-7
abundance: NA
CDR3nt: TGTGCCAGCAGTTCGAGACAGGGGTGGGAGCAGTACTTC
CDR3aa: CASSSRQGWEQYF

v_gene: TRBV6-2/TRBV6-3
d_gene: TRBD1
j_gene: TRBJ1-5
abundance: NA
CDR3nt: TGTGCCAGCAGTTCCACAGGGGCTTATAGCAATCAGCCCCAGCATTTT
CDR3aa: CASSSTGAYSNQPQHF

v_gene: TRBV12-3/TRBV12-4
d_gene: NA
j_gene: TRBJ2-7
abundance: NA
CDR3nt: TGTGCCAGCAGTTTAGCCCAACGGGTCTCGGCCTACGAGCAGTACTTC
CDR3aa: CASSLAQRVSAYEQYF

v_gene: TRBV15
d_gene: TRBD1
j_gene: TRBJ2-5
abundance: many
CDR3nt: TGTGCCACCAGCACCGAGACAGGGATAAGACAAGAGACCCAGTACTTC
CDR3aa: CATSTETGIRQETQYF

v_gene: TRBV6-1
d_gene: NA
j_gene: TRBJ2-4
abundance: NA
CDR3nt: TGTGCCACCAGCGCGACAGGTAGTGAGGCCAAAAACATTCAGTACTTC
CDR3aa: CATSATGSEAKNIQYF

v_gene: TRBV12-3/TRBV12-4
d_gene: NA
j_gene: TRBJ1-1
abundance: few
CDR3nt: TGTGCCAGCGAAGGGGGTTCAACCGACAAGAACACTGAAGCTTTCTTT
CDR3aa: CASEGGSTDKNTEAFF

v_gene: TRBV15
d_gene: NA
j_gene: TRBJ1-1
abundance: NA
CDR3nt: TGTGCCACCAGCAGAGATTATGTGGAGAACACTGAAGCTTTCTTT
CDR3aa: CATSRDYVENTEAFF

v_gene: TRBV6-1
d_gene: NA
j_gene: TRBJ1-1
abundance: many
CDR3nt: TGTGCCAGCAGTGAAAGGGAGGACACTGAAGCTTTCTTT
CDR3aa: CASSEREDTEAFF

v_gene: TRBV27
d_gene: NA
j_gene: TRBJ1-6
abundance: many
CDR3nt: TGTGCCAGCAGTCATAGGGTGCCAGCTCTCGGTTCACCCCTCCACTTT
CDR3aa: CASSHRVPALGSPLHF

v_gene: TRBV6-1
d_gene: NA
j_gene: TRBJ2-7
abundance: many
CDR3nt: TGTGCCAGCAGGGAGATCTACGAGCAGTACTTC
CDR3aa: CASREIYEQYF

v_gene: TRBV3-1
d_gene: NA
j_gene: TRBJ1-5
abundance: NA
CDR3nt: TGTGCCAGCAGCCAAGCCGAGAATCAGCCCCAGCATTTT
CDR3aa: CASSQAENQPQHF

v_gene: TRBV28
d_gene: TRBD2
j_gene: TRBJ2-5
abundance: many
CDR3nt: TGTGCCAGCAGTTTATGGGCGGGAGGGCAGGAGACCCAGTACTTC
CDR3aa: CASSLWAGGQETQYF

v_gene: TRBV12-3/TRBV12-4
d_gene: TRBD1
j_gene: TRBJ2-5
abundance: many
CDR3nt: TGTGCCAGCAGTCCCGGGACAGGGATGGAGACCCAGTACTTC
CDR3aa: CASSPGTGMETQYF

v_gene: TRBV5-6
d_gene: TRBD1
j_gene: TRBJ1-2
abundance: many
CDR3nt: TGTGCCAGCAGGCCCCCGACAGGGTTTGACTATGGCTACACCTTC
CDR3aa: CASRPPTGFDYGYTF

v_gene: TRBV7-9
d_gene: TRBD1
j_gene: TRBJ2-7
abundance: many
CDR3nt: TGTGCCAGCAGCCCCGCCGGGACAGGGAATGCCTACGAGCAGTACTTC
CDR3aa: CASSPAGTGNAYEQYF

v_gene: TRBV12-3/TRBV12-4
d_gene: TRBD2
j_gene: TRBJ2-5
abundance: NA
CDR3nt: TGTGCCAGCAGTTTGCGGGCTAGCGGGACCGGGACCCAGTACTTC
CDR3aa: CASSLRASGTGTQYF

v_gene: TRBV10-3
d_gene: NA
j_gene: TRBJ1-6
abundance: many
CDR3nt: TGTGCCATCAGTGAGGCGTTAACTTTACCCCACTCACCCCTCCACTTT
CDR3aa: CAISEALTLPHSPLHF

v_gene: TRBV10-3
d_gene: TRBD2
j_gene: TRBJ2-7
abundance: NA
CDR3nt: TGTGCCATCAGTGCGGGACTAGCCAGACGTGGGAATTACGAGCAGTACTTC
CDR3aa: CAISAGLARRGNYEQYF

v_gene: TRBV9
d_gene: TRBD1
j_gene: TRBJ1-2
abundance: once
CDR3nt: TGTGCCAGCAGCCCCCGGACAGGGTTTAACTATGGCTACACCTTC
CDR3aa: CASSPRTGFNYGYTF

v_gene: TRBV24-1
d_gene: NA
j_gene: TRBJ2-5
abundance: many
CDR3nt: TGTGCCACCAGTGGAGGAGGAGGGCGGACCCAGTACTTC
CDR3aa: CATSGGGGRTQYF

v_gene: TRBV25-1
d_gene: TRBD2
j_gene: TRBJ2-5
abundance: NA
CDR3nt: TGTGCCAGCAGGGGTGAGGGACTAGCGGGGATAGAGACCCAGTACTTC
CDR3aa: CASRGEGLAGIETQYF

v_gene: TRBV12-3/TRBV12-4
d_gene: TRBD1
j_gene: TRBJ1-5
abundance: once
CDR3nt: TGTGCCAGCAGCCTTACAGGGGTTGCTCAGCCCCAGCATTTT
CDR3aa: CASSLTGVAQPQHF

v_gene: TRBV13
d_gene: NA
j_gene: TRBJ1-3
abundance: many
CDR3nt: TGTGCCAGCAGATTCCCGACGGGTAGCTCTGGAAACACCATATATTTT
CDR3aa: CASRFPTGSSGNTIYF

v_gene: TRBV6-5
d_gene: NA
j_gene: TRBJ1-1
abundance: many
CDR3nt: TGTGCCAGCAGCTTAGACATGGGCGCTTTCTTT
CDR3aa: CASSLDMGAFF

v_gene: TRBV6-2/TRBV6-3
d_gene: NA
j_gene: TRBJ1-1
abundance: NA
CDR3nt: TGTGCCACCAAGACAAGCGGGACCCCTGAAGCTTTCTTT
CDR3aa: CATKTSGTPEAFF

v_gene: TRBV4-1
d_gene: NA
j_gene: TRBJ2-7
abundance: NA
CDR3nt: TGCGCCAGCTCTCGGGGGACGGGCTACGAGCAGTACTTC
CDR3aa: CASSRGTGYEQYF

v_gene: TRBV6-1
d_gene: NA
j_gene: TRBJ2-4
abundance: many
CDR3nt: TGTGCCAGCAGTGACTTGCTCAGCTCCATTCAGTACTTC
CDR3aa: CASSDLLSSIQYF

v_gene: TRBV6-1
d_gene: NA
j_gene: TRBJ2-2
abundance: NA
CDR3nt: TGTGCCAGCAGACAGACAGGTGATACCGGGGAGCTGTTTTTT
CDR3aa: CASRQTGDTGELFF

v_gene: TRBV20-1
d_gene: NA
j_gene: TRBJ2-2
abundance: many
CDR3nt: TGCAGTGTGACGGGGCAGAGGACCGGGGAGCTGTTTTTT
CDR3aa: CSVTGQRTGELFF

v_gene: TRBV11-2
d_gene: TRBD1
j_gene: TRBJ1-6
abundance: many
CDR3nt: TGTGCCAGCAGCTTAGAATCGACAGGGCTCTATAATTCACCCCTCCACTTT
CDR3aa: CASSLESTGLYNSPLHF

v_gene: TRBV5-1
d_gene: TRBD1
j_gene: TRBJ2-7
abundance: many
CDR3nt: TGCGCCAGCAGCGTTCGACAGGGCCCCTACGAGCAGTACTTC
CDR3aa: CASSVRQGPYEQYF

v_gene: TRBV5-4
d_gene: NA
j_gene: TRBJ1-1
abundance: many
CDR3nt: TGTGCCAGCAGCTTGTATCGGGAGAACACTGAAGCTTTCTTT
CDR3aa: CASSLYRENTEAFF